The rows below give T cell receptor beta chains drawn from one sample of a study of blood T cells in healthy people across ages. TCRdb independently ran MiXCR on the 5' RACE reads; one entry per CDR3 protein. The table has over 700,000 distinct CDR3 sequences, 53% seen once. Material: blood. The receptor set was obtained from a man at least 80 years old in good health. Both conserved end residues are part of each CDR3. A D gene is named only where the DNA matches it firmly. Not all rows give a size; the values are once, few, many and, for expanded clones, a class.

j_gene | d_gene | v_gene | abundance | CDR3aa | CDR3nt
TRBJ2-5 | TRBD1 | TRBV24-1 | few | CATSEPGGQETQYF | TGTGCCACCAGTGAACCAGGGGGCCAAGAGACCCAGTACTTC
TRBJ2-1 | - | TRBV11-3 | few | CASSHTEGEQFF | TGTGCCAGCAGTCATACCGAGGGTGAGCAGTTCTTC
TRBJ1-2 | TRBD1 | TRBV7-2 | - | CASNSDRGTGYTF | TGTGCCAGCAACTCGGACAGGGGGACCGGCTACACCTTC
TRBJ2-5 | - | TRBV9 | - | CASSVEAGLGETQYF | TGTGCCAGCAGCGTAGAGGCAGGGCTGGGAGAGACCCAGTACTTC
TRBJ2-7 | - | TRBV5-5 | once | CASSSEWALPHEQYF | TGTGCCAGCAGCTCTGAGTGGGCCCTTCCGCACGAGCAGTACTTC
TRBJ2-1 | TRBD2 | TRBV7-8 | - | CASRPGRVRNEQFF | TGTGCCAGCAGACCGGGGAGGGTACGGAATGAGCAGTTCTTC
TRBJ2-5 | - | TRBV11-2 | - | CASSFRLLGSEQYF | TGTGCCAGCAGCTTCCGACTACTCGGTTCGGAGCAGTACTTC
TRBJ2-7 | - | TRBV5-1 | - | CASSFDGTSGEQYF | TGCGCCAGCAGCTTCGACGGGACATCCGGCGAGCAGTACTTC
TRBJ2-4 | - | TRBV12-3/TRBV12-4 | - | CASSPPSKNIQYF | TGTGCCAGCAGCCCCCCGTCGAAAAACATTCAGTACTTC
TRBJ1-5 | - | TRBV7-9 | - | CASSLRDQPQHF | TGTGCCAGCAGCTTACGGGACCAGCCCCAGCATTTT
TRBJ2-6 | TRBD1 | TRBV10-3 | - | CAISGTGSLSGANVLTF | TGTGCCATCAGTGGGACAGGAAGCCTCTCTGGGGCCAACGTCCTGACTTTC
TRBJ2-5 | - | TRBV11-3 | - | CASSQRPVGETQYF | TGTGCCAGCAGCCAACGGCCCGTTGGAGAGACCCAGTACTTC
TRBJ2-3 | - | TRBV29-1 | - | CSVPSRLVGGTDTQYF | TGCAGCGTCCCCTCGCGACTAGTGGGAGGAACAGATACGCAGTATTTT
TRBJ1-2 | - | TRBV27 | - | CASSSGGTDNYGYTF | TGTGCCAGCAGTTCCGGCGGGACGGATAACTATGGCTACACCTTC
TRBJ1-1 | TRBD1 | TRBV9 | - | CASSVGTGVNTEAFF | TGTGCCAGCAGCGTCGGCACAGGGGTGAACACTGAAGCTTTCTTT
TRBJ2-3 | TRBD2 | TRBV12-3/TRBV12-4 | once | CASRRLAGVPDTQYF | TGTGCCAGCAGGCGACTAGCGGGAGTCCCAGATACGCAGTATTTT